What follows describes a single T cell receptor beta chain. This clone showed up just a few times. Its target antigen remains unknown. Base-call qualities are not available, and no considerably larger clone is one nucleotide away. The library was obtained by the immunoSEQ multiplex PCR assay. Entries here come from immuneACCESS through TCRdb and include only in-frame sequences with V and J called. Some clones fail to appear in such tables; in the studies checked, an unresolved V gene covers under half of the shortfall, and the cause of the remainder is unknown. The sample data list roughly 170,000 clones, and approximately 92% of these were observed just once. In total, the top ten clones hold about 1.6% of the sample. The data were obtained in a study of control samples from healthy donors and cancer patients (dated by TCRdb to 2020 to 2021). The junction shows trimming of 4 bases on V and 1 base on J, plus 4 bases between the germline ends. Counted from cysteine to phenylalanine, this CDR3 has 12 amino acids. The kept DNA is CDR3 alone, 36 bases in frame from the first base.

This clonotype was obtained from a man aged 18 to 30 in good health. This receptor chain uses TRBV12-3 or TRBV12-4 and TRBJ1-1; the D gene cannot be named for sure. The sequenced sample consisted of blood. The CDR3 protein: CASSYANTEAFF. The DNA reads TGTGCCAGCAGTTATGCGAACACTGAAGCTTTCTTT.